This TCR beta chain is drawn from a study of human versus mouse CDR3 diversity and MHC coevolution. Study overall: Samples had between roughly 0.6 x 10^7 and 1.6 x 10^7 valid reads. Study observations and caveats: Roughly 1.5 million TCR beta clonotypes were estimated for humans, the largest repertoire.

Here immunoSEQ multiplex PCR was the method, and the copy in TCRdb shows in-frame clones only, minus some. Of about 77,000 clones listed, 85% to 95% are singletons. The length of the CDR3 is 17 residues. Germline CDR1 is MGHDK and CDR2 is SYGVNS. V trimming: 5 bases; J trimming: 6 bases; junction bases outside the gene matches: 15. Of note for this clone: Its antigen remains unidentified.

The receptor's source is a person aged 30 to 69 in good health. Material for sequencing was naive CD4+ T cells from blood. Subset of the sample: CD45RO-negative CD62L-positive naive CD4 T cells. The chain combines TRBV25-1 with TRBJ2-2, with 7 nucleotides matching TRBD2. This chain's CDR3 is CASSPPGPSGNPGELFF. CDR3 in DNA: TGTGCCAGCAGTCCCCCAGGGCCTAGCGGCAACCCCGGGGAGCTGTTTTTT.